These 23 T cell receptor beta chains originate from one sample sequenced in a study of T cells after yellow fever vaccination (dated by TCRdb to 2018 to 2020). In light of the paper, this sample's treatment or condition label describes: live attenuated yellow fever vaccine strain. Library preparation was by 5' RACE. The instrument was an Illumina NovaSeq 6000. In TCRdb, the public reads were trimmed at Q25 with fastp and aligned with MiXCR, with productive beta chains retained. Rows merge per CDR3 protein into single entries with the most common DNA and genes. In this sample the table shows approximately 330,000 distinct CDR3 sequences, about 4% of which occur a single time. Together, the top ten hold around 24% of the sample. The sample in question was PBMCs, obtained 5 days after the yellow fever booster vaccination. Receptors were obtained from a man aged 18-30 years who received the YFV17D yellow fever vaccine.

The table lists this clonotype with a few counts. This chain uses TRBV18 with TRBJ2-7, with TRBD1 matching over 8 bases. Per germline, CDR1 KGHSH and CDR2 LQKENI. The CDR3 is made up of 19 amino acids. Trimming removed 2 bases from V and 2 bases from J; junction bases left unmatched: 17. The CDR3 region is CASSPIGSGRQGATYEQYF. CDR3 nucleotides: TGTGCCAGCTCACCAATCGGTAGTGGTCGGCAGGGGGCCACCTACGAGCAGTACTTC.

This rearrangement joins TRBV5-4 to TRBJ1-6, with D unresolved. V lost 5 bases and J 7 bases, leaving 13 bases between the germline ends. In germline, CDR1 is SGHNT, CDR2 YYREEE (reference sequence). This CDR3 is built from 14 residues. As DNA, the CDR3 is TGTGCCAGCAGTACCAGACGAGGGAATTCACCCCTCCACTTT. Translation gives CASSTRRGNSPLHF.

This chain uses TRBV29-1 with TRBJ1-2, with D tentatively TRBD1 (6 bases). This CDR3 comprises 13 residues. CDR1 SQVTM and CDR2 ANQGSEA come from the germline V gene. V was trimmed by 7 bases and J by 4 bases, leaving 16 bases between them. In nucleotides, the CDR3 is TGCAGCGACTCGACAGGAATAATCTATGGCTACACCTTC. It codes for CSDSTGIIYGYTF.

This clonotype was observed a handful of times. The chain couples TRBV12-3 or TRBV12-4 to TRBJ1-2, with D possibly matching TRBD1 (6 bases). Trimming removed 8 bases from V and 7 bases from J, with 23 bases in between. CDR3 length: 15 amino acids. The chain's CDR3 is CASAPAGVGIGGYTF. For the CDR3, the DNA is TGTGCCAGCGCCCCGGCAGGGGTAGGAATTGGTGGCTACACCTTC.

The chain uses TRBV12-3 or TRBV12-4 and TRBJ2-1; possible D gene TRBD2, 6 bases. The CDR3 is made up of 13 amino acids. Trimming cost V 6 bases and J 10 bases, with 16 bases left between them. CDR3: CASRRDWSREQFF. The CDR3 nucleotides are TGTGCCAGCAGGAGGGACTGGTCTCGGGAGCAGTTCTTC.

The chain recombines TRBV4-1 with TRBJ2-2, with TRBD1 matching over 9 bases. This CDR3 spans 15 amino acids. Per germline, CDR1 MGHRA and CDR2 YSYEKL. V lost 2 bases to trimming and J lost 5 bases; unmatched junction nucleotides: 3. CDR3 bases: TGCGCCAGCAGCCAACACAGGGGGCGGACCGGGGAGCTGTTTTTT. It translates to CASSQHRGRTGELFF.

The J gene is TRBJ2-7, the V gene TRBV11-2; 16 bases fit TRBD2. V lost 5 bases and J lost 5; bases outside the gene matches: 3. The CDR3 is made up of 15 amino acids. The germline gives CDR1 SGHAT, CDR2 FQNNGV. The DNA of the CDR3 is TGTGCCAGCAGCCAAGGGACTAGCGGGGGGGACGAGCAGTACGTC. Translation: CASSQGTSGGDEQYV.

This clonotype turned up a few times. The chain carries TRBV20-1 and TRBJ1-5; a possible D gene is TRBD1 (6 bases). Germline CDR1 reads DFQATT; CDR2 reads SNEGSKA (reference sequence). There are 14 residues in the CDR3. Trimming pared 0 bases from V and 2 bases from J, leaving 8 bases between. Here the CDR3 DNA reads TGCAGTGCTAGAGAGGGGGCGCGCAATCAGCCCCAGCATTTT. Protein sequence: CSAREGARNQPQHF.

A few counts support this clonotype. The chain links TRBV7-6 to TRBJ1-1, with D perhaps TRBD1 (6 bases). This CDR3 has 14 residues. Germline V lookup: CDR1 SGHVS, CDR2 FNYEAQ. The germline V and J ends were trimmed by 5 bases and 10 bases, with 20 bases remaining between them. CDR3 in DNA: TGTGCCAGCAGCCCAGGGGTGAAGGGTGGTGGAGCTTTCTTT. Translation: CASSPGVKGGGAFF.

In its sample, this clonotype was seen a few times. The J gene is TRBJ2-7, the V gene TRBV6-6; 8 positions match TRBD1. The trim removed 6 bases at V and 5 bases at J, leaving 6 bases unmatched. Germline V lookup: CDR1 MNHNY, CDR2 SVGAGI (reference sequence). The CDR3 consists of 13 residues. CDR3 residues: CASREDRDHEQYV. The CDR3 region has the DNA TGTGCCAGCAGAGAGGACAGGGACCACGAGCAGTACGTC.

This clonotype has ten or more counts. The rearrangement uses TRBV30 and TRBJ1-3; a weak D match, TRBD1 (5 bases). Per germline, CDR1 GTSNPN and CDR2 SVGIG (reference sequence). Trimming left V 0 bases short and J 4 bases short, with 7 bases between. The CDR3 is 13 residues long. The CDR3 nucleotides read TGTGCCTGGAGTGTTGGGACGGGAAACACCATATATTTT. It yields the protein CAWSVGTGNTIYF.

The V and J genes are TRBV25-1 and TRBJ1-2; weak D call: TRBD1 (5 bases). The CDR3 length is 18 residues. Germline loops: CDR1 MGHDK, CDR2 SYGVNS. V lost 3 bases and J 3 bases, leaving 23 bases between the germline ends. Written as DNA, the CDR3 is TGTGCCAGCAGTGACTCTTTACTCCTACAGAGGGGTGACTATGGCTACACCTTC. Translation: CASSDSLLLQRGDYGYTF.

The chain couples TRBV6-5 to TRBJ1-6; no clear D. Germline CDR1 reads MNHEY; CDR2 reads SVGAGI. V was pared by 6 bases and J by 7 bases, with 16 bases between. The CDR3 length is 15 residues. This chain's CDR3 is CASSSGEAWNSPLHF. In nucleotides, the CDR3 is TGTGCCAGCAGCTCCGGGGAAGCATGGAATTCACCCCTCCACTTT.

A few counts support this clonotype. The genes are TRBV7-2 and TRBJ2-7; TRBD1 agrees at 10 bases. Trimming at V came to 4 bases and at J to 3 bases, leaving 6 bases not matched to a gene. This CDR3 region has 15 residues. Germline CDR1 reads SGHTA; CDR2 reads FQGNSA. CDR3 sequence reads: CASSSRTGGSYEQYF. The CDR3 region has the DNA TGTGCCAGCAGCTCGAGGACAGGGGGGAGCTACGAGCAGTACTTC.

This clonotype was seen ten or more times. The chain employs TRBV7-8 and TRBJ2-5; no definite D call. The CDR3 consists of 13 residues. V shed 4 bases and J shed 3 bases, with 9 bases lying between them. Germline lookup yields CDR1 SGHVS and CDR2 FQNEAQ. This CDR3 reads CASSWLKEETQYF. The DNA of the CDR3 is TGTGCCAGCAGCTGGTTGAAGGAAGAGACCCAGTACTTC.

As to this clonotype: Its ends do not fully match the called genes, so a read error is possible. The rearrangement uses TRBV5-5 and TRBJ1-5, with 7 bases that match TRBD1. This CDR3 contains 16 residues. The V gene's germline CDR1 is SGHKS and CDR2 YYEKEE (reference sequence). The CDR3 is CARSLEFGAGGQPQHF. CDR3 nucleotides: TGTGCCAGAAGCTTGGAATTCGGGGCAGGGGGACAGCCCCAGCATTTT.

This clonotype was counted a few times. The chain uses TRBV7-6 and TRBJ2-1; 8 positions agree with TRBD1. J gave up 8 bases and V 5 bases, and 8 bases lay outside the gene matches. There are 14 residues in the CDR3. Germline lookup yields CDR1 SGHVS and CDR2 FNYEAQ. CDR3 sequence reads: CASSVGTGEYEQFF. Written as DNA, the CDR3 is TGTGCCAGCAGCGTAGGGACAGGAGAGTATGAGCAGTTCTTC.

There are many counts of this clonotype. The rearrangement uses TRBV7-7 and TRBJ1-1; D remains ambiguous. The ends were cut back, 3 bases at V and 0 bases at J, with 5 bases in the middle. CDR1 SSHAT and CDR2 FNYEAQ come from the germline V gene (reference sequence). The CDR3 runs 13 residues. The CDR3 DNA reads as TGTGCCAGCAGCTTTCTGATGAACACTGAAGCTTTCTTT. Protein sequence: CASSFLMNTEAFF.

This clonotype was counted many times. The chain links TRBV4-1 to TRBJ1-4, with TRBD1 as a possible D gene (5 bases). CDR3 size: 19 residues. The ends were cut back, 2 bases at V and 0 bases at J, with 19 bases in the middle. The V gene's germline CDR1 is MGHRA and CDR2 YSYEKL. The CDR3 here is CASSQRGTAMLTTNEKLFF. CDR3 sequence (DNA): TGCGCCAGCAGCCAACGAGGGACCGCGATGTTGACAACTAATGAAAAACTGTTTTTT.

This clonotype has ten or more counts. The V call is TRBV5-1, the J call TRBJ2-3; the D gene could be TRBD1 or TRBD2 (5 bases each). The ends were cut back, 6 bases at V and 1 base at J, with 12 bases in the middle. The CDR3 spans 14 residues. Germline V gene sequence: CDR1 SGHRS, CDR2 YFSETQ. The CDR3 coding sequence is TGCGCCAGCAAGTCGGGGCAGGGCACAGATACGCAGTATTTT. Amino acid sequence: CASKSGQGTDTQYF. The whole variable domain, filled in from reference TRBV5-1 and TRBJ2-3, reads KAGVTQTPRYLIKTRGQQVTLSCSPISGHRSVSWYQQTPGQGLQFLFEYFSETQRNKGNFPGRFSGRQFSNSRSEMNVSTLELGDSALYLCASKSGQGTDTQYFGPGTRLTVL.

This clonotype was found many times. The rearrangement joins TRBV10-2 to TRBJ2-7, with 7 nucleotides matching TRBD1. CDR1 is WSHSY, CDR2 SAAADI, per germline. This CDR3 contains 13 residues. The V segment lost 6 bases and the J segment 4 bases; nucleotides outside the gene matches: 6. CDR3 coding DNA: TGCGCCAGCAGCTTAGACAGGGAGTACGAGCAGTACTTC. Translation: CASSLDREYEQYF.

This clonotype was seen more than once but under ten times. The chain couples TRBV7-2 to TRBJ1-2, with D possibly being TRBD1 (5 bases). V was pared by 2 bases and J by 8 bases, with 18 bases between. The CDR3 loop spans 15 amino acids. Germline values: CDR1 SGHTA, CDR2 FQGNSA. The CDR3 bases are TGTGCCAGCAGCTTAAATCGGGACCAAAAGGGGGGCTACACCTTC. It specifies CASSLNRDQKGGYTF.

V is TRBV20-1 and J is TRBJ1-2; 7 bases fit TRBD1. The CDR3 spans 15 residues. In germline, CDR1 is DFQATT, CDR2 SNEGSKA (reference sequence). J lost 5 bases, V lost 1 base, and 10 bases had no gene match. The CDR3 DNA reads as TGCAGTGCTAGAGTACAGGGGCATCAGGGGTATGGCTACACCTTC. It codes for CSARVQGHQGYGYTF.